Shown below are 17 T cell receptor beta chains from a single sample sequenced in a study of blood T cell repertoires in COVID-19. Only in-frame clones appear in the TCRdb table, and some are missing; sequencing was by immunoSEQ multiplex PCR. The sample yields around 280,000 clones, approximately 80% seen once. The source material was peripheral blood. These receptors were obtained from a woman between 50 and 59 years old with active or convalescent COVID-19.

In nucleotides, the CDR3 is TGCGCCAGCAGCCCACGCAGGGGGCCGGATGGCTACACCTTC. Its protein product is CASSPRRGPDGYTF. The V and J genes are TRBV5-1 and TRBJ1-2; 8 positions match TRBD1. This CDR3 comprises 14 residues. With V trimmed by 4 bases and J by 6 bases, 8 bases remained unmatched. Germline CDR1 is SGHRS and CDR2 is YFSETQ.

This clone was detected a few times. The chain joins TRBV28 to TRBJ2-1; 9 positions match TRBD1. This CDR3 is built from 16 residues. From germline, CDR1 is MDHEN and CDR2 SYDVKM. Unmatched junction bases numbered 15, after V lost 7 bases and J lost 8 bases. In DNA form, the CDR3 reads TGTGCCAGCAAAAACCATGGGACAGGGAAGAGCGATGAGCAGTTCTTC. Its translation: CASKNHGTGKSDEQFF.

The V and J genes are TRBV9 and TRBJ2-1; the D gene is possibly TRBD2 (6 bases). CDR3 length equals 17 residues. The V and J ends lost 3 bases and 0 bases respectively, with 16 bases between them. The germline V gene encodes CDR1 SGDLS and CDR2 YYNGEE. The CDR3 protein is CASSAFLSGGSYNEQFF. For the CDR3, the DNA is TGTGCCAGCAGCGCTTTTCTTAGCGGAGGCTCCTACAATGAGCAGTTCTTC.

The chain is built from TRBV3-1 (or the pseudogene TRBV3-2) and TRBJ1-3, with D tentatively TRBD1 (5 bases). Between the trimmed V and J ends, which lost 0 bases and 3 bases, there was a span of 9 bases. The length of the CDR3 is 15 residues. Germline assignment: CDR1 LGHDT and CDR2 YNNKEL (reference sequence). DNA of the CDR3: TGTGCCAGCAGCCAAGAGAGGGACTTTGGAAACACCATATATTTT. Translation: CASSQERDFGNTIYF.

The CDR3 spells CASSSNGDSPLHF. The DNA for the CDR3 is TGTGCCAGCAGTTCTAACGGGGATTCACCCCTCCACTTT. V gene TRBV27 combines with J gene TRBJ1-6; no firm D call. The germline V gene encodes CDR1 MNHEY and CDR2 SMNVEV (reference sequence). Trimming pared 4 bases from V and 8 bases from J, leaving 9 bases between. The CDR3 totals 13 residues.

The genes are TRBV7-9 and TRBJ1-1; D gene ambiguous. The germline gives CDR1 SEHNR, CDR2 FQNEAQ (reference sequence). The CDR3 has 15 residues. V was trimmed by 5 bases and J by 1 base, leaving 14 bases between them. CDR3 DNA: TGTGCCAGCAGCCGCGTCCAAGACAAGAACACTGAAGCTTTCTTT. Translation: CASSRVQDKNTEAFF.

The rearrangement joins TRBV10-3 to TRBJ1-4; D not certain. V was pared by 3 bases and J by 0 bases, with 8 bases between. Germline assignment: CDR1 ENHRY and CDR2 SYGVKD. The CDR3 is made up of 15 amino acids. The CDR3 reads CAISELGATNEKLFF. Written as DNA, the CDR3 is TGTGCCATCAGTGAACTGGGAGCAACTAATGAAAAACTGTTTTTT.

The J gene is TRBJ2-2, the V gene TRBV28, with 11 bases that match TRBD1. With 3 bases clipped from V and 5 bases from J, the junction kept 8 bases outside the gene matches. The CDR3 consists of 17 residues. Germline CDR1 is MDHEN and CDR2 is SYDVKM. The CDR3: CASSFPSGQGGTGELFF. In DNA form, the CDR3 reads TGTGCCAGCAGTTTCCCTTCGGGACAGGGGGGGACCGGGGAGCTGTTTTTT.

The chain links TRBV7-8 to TRBJ2-3, with D hard to call. Germline V gene sequence: CDR1 SGHVS, CDR2 FQNEAQ. This CDR3 region has 14 residues. The germline V and J ends were trimmed by 0 bases and 4 bases, with 8 bases remaining between them. The DNA of the CDR3 is TGTGCCAGCAGCTTAGCTTTCTCCGCAGATACGCAGTATTTT. Translated, it gives CASSLAFSADTQYF.

This chain joins TRBV7-3 and TRBJ2-2, with D perhaps TRBD1 (5 bases). Germline CDR1 reads SGHTA; CDR2 reads FQGTGA. Trimming took 5 bases from V and 5 from J, leaving 12 bases between them. This CDR3 comprises 14 residues. CDR3 nucleotides: TGTGCCAGCAGCAGCCTGGGGCCGACCGGGGAGCTGTTTTTT. It codes for CASSSLGPTGELFF. Combining the CDR3 with reference TRBV7-3 and TRBJ2-2 gives the whole variable domain GAGVSQTPSNKVTEKGKYVELRCDPISGHTALYWYRQSLGQGPEFLIYFQGTGAADDSGLPNDRFFAVRPEGSVSTLKIQRTERGDSAVYLCASSSLGPTGELFFGEGSRLTVL.

The chain employs TRBV30 and TRBJ1-2; 9 bases agree with TRBD1. This CDR3 comprises 14 residues. Germline CDR1 reads GTSNPN; CDR2 reads SVGIG (reference sequence). V shed 1 base and J 5 bases; nucleotides not matched to a gene: 5. CDR3 nucleotide sequence: TGTGCCTGGAGTGACGACAGGGGGTGGTATGGCTACACCTTC. This gives the protein CAWSDDRGWYGYTF.

The chain joins TRBV2 to TRBJ1-2; unclear D gene. The CDR3 is made up of 15 amino acids. With 2 bases removed from V and 0 bases from J, the gap between germline ends came to 10 bases. From germline, CDR1 is SNHLY and CDR2 FYNNEI. As DNA, the CDR3 is TGTGCCAGCAGTGAAAGAGGAGACGCTAACTATGGCTACACCTTC. This translates into CASSERGDANYGYTF.

The chain joins TRBV27 to TRBJ2-1; D gene unclear. CDR3 length: 14 amino acids. The V end lost 5 bases, the J end lost 10 bases, and 18 bases lay between the germline ends. Per the germline V gene, CDR1 is MNHEY and CDR2 is SMNVEV (reference sequence). The CDR3 sequence is CASSPTPTPTEQFF. The CDR3 bases are TGTGCCAGCAGTCCAACACCAACCCCGACAGAGCAGTTCTTC.

The chain is built from TRBV4-2 and TRBJ1-2; D might be TRBD1 (5 bases). V lost 0 bases to trimming and J lost 8 bases, with 13 bases between them. The germline V gene encodes CDR1 LGHNA and CDR2 YNFKEQ. The CDR3 loop spans 14 amino acids. CDR3 bases: TGTGCCAGCAGCCAAGACCCCCTGGGGGGAGGCTACACCTTC. It codes for CASSQDPLGGGYTF.

The chain uses TRBV5-1 and TRBJ2-5; D is possibly TRBD2 (5 bases). Trimming removed 1 base from V and 5 bases from J, with 12 bases in between. The CDR3 loop spans 14 amino acids. Germline V gene sequence: CDR1 SGHRS, CDR2 YFSETQ. The CDR3 here is CASSLFGLPETQYF. The CDR3 DNA sequence: TGCGCCAGCAGCTTGTTCGGACTGCCGGAGACCCAGTACTTC.

This chain links TRBV28 with TRBJ1-2; 9 nucleotides align to TRBD1. This CDR3 is built from 15 residues. The germline V gene encodes CDR1 MDHEN and CDR2 SYDVKM. The V gene end was trimmed by 5 bases and the J gene end by 11 bases; junction bases not matched to a gene: 15. The CDR3 spells CASSPLRGQGLIYTF. The CDR3 bases are TGTGCCAGCAGTCCGCTCCGGGGACAGGGACTTATTTACACCTTC.

This chain links TRBV18 with TRBJ1-1; possibly TRBD1 for D (6 bases). From germline, CDR1 is KGHSH and CDR2 LQKENI. The V end lost 3 bases, the J end lost 4 bases, and 9 bases lay between the germline ends. The CDR3 consists of 13 residues. CDR3 residues: CASSPEQGTEAFF. The CDR3 DNA sequence: TGTGCCAGCTCACCGGAACAGGGCACTGAAGCTTTCTTT. Variable domain in full (rest from reference TRBV18 and TRBJ1-1): NAGVMQNPRHLVRRRGQEARLRCSPMKGHSHVYWYRQLPEEGLKFMVYLQKENIIDESGMPKERFSAEFPKEGPSILRIQQVVRGDSAAYFCASSPEQGTEAFFGQGTRLTVV.